These T cell receptor beta chains were read from a single sample in a study of beta chain features in type 1 diabetes. Assay used: immunoSEQ multiplex PCR; TCRdb lists only in-frame clones, some missing. The sample shows about 290,000 clones, about 8.5% of them seen only once. Sequencing was performed on central memory CD4+ T cells from blood. Source of these receptors: a woman aged 18-30 years in good health. The CDR3 runs from the conserved cysteine through the conserved F or W. Fields, in order: clone size, D gene, V gene, J gene, CDR3 DNA, CDR3 protein. D genes are given only for firm matches. Clone sizes are given selectively: once, few, many, or a class where the clone is expanded.

.,.,TRBV9,TRBJ1-2,TGTGCCAGCAGCGTAGACAGTTTTGACTATGGCTACACCTTC,CASSVDSFDYGYTF
few,TRBD2,TRBV4-1,TRBJ2-5,TGCGCCAGCAGCCAAGCAACCGGGGGGGCCGACGGGACCCAGTACTTC,CASSQATGGADGTQYF
.,.,TRBV25-1,TRBJ1-2,TGTGCCAGCAGCCTACAGTTGAACTATGGCTACACCTTC,CASSLQLNYGYTF
.,TRBD2,TRBV2,TRBJ2-5,TGTGCCTCCTCCTACGGGGGGGAGACCCAGTACTTC,CASSYGGETQYF
.,.,TRBV5-1,TRBJ2-3,TGCGCCAGCAGCTTCCACACAGATACGCAGTATTTT,CASSFHTDTQYF
few,TRBD2,TRBV27,TRBJ2-3,TGTGCCAGCATCTTAACGGGAGGCACTAGCACAGATACGCAGTATTTT,CASILTGGTSTDTQYF
few,.,TRBV7-2,TRBJ2-1,TGTGCCAGCAGCCCCGGCGTAAGGAGAAATAATGAGCAGTTCTTC,CASSPGVRRNNEQFF
few,TRBD2,TRBV4-2,TRBJ2-7,TGTGCCAGCAGCCAAGAACTAGCGGGATACTACGAGCAGTACTTC,CASSQELAGYYEQYF
.,.,TRBV7-9,TRBJ1-4,TGTGCCAGCAGTCCCCCCCCGGGACGCGCCCTTGGGGAAAAACTGTTTTTT,CASSPPPGRALGEKLFF
few,TRBD1,TRBV10-3,TRBJ1-5,TGTGCCATCAGGGGGGACAGTAACTTCAATCAGCCCCAGCATTTT,CAIRGDSNFNQPQHF
few,.,TRBV2,TRBJ1-1,TGTGCCAGCATCCCCGATGGGGTGAACACTGAAGCTTTCTTT,CASIPDGVNTEAFF
few,.,TRBV6-6,TRBJ2-5,TGTGCCAGCAGTTACGTAGGGGAGACCCAGTACTTC,CASSYVGETQYF
few,.,TRBV7-2,TRBJ2-4,TGTGCCAGCAGCTTTAGTCCCTCTTCCTTCCAGTACTTC,CASSFSPSSFQYF
few,TRBD1,TRBV5-6,TRBJ1-2,TGTGCCAGCAGCTTTCCGACAGGGAGAAACGGACCGAGCTATGGCTACACCTTC,CASSFPTGRNGPSYGYTF
many,.,TRBV7-2,TRBJ2-6,TGTGCCAGCAGCTTAGCTGGGGCCAACGTCCTGACTTTC,CASSLAGANVLTF
many,.,TRBV14,TRBJ2-1,TGTGCCAGCAGCGACCCCAGGGGTGAGCAGTTCTTC,CASSDPRGEQFF
many,.,TRBV4-1,TRBJ2-2,TGCGCCAGCAGCCAATCCTCCGGGCCCTCGAACACCGGGGAGCTGTTTTTT,CASSQSSGPSNTGELFF
few,TRBD2,TRBV29-1,TRBJ2-3,TGCAGCGGCTGGACTAGCGGGAGGGCCGGGGTAGATACGCAGTATTTT,CSGWTSGRAGVDTQYF
.,.,TRBV7-3,TRBJ1-1,TGTGCCAGCAGCTTAGGGGGACATCGGGGTGGAGCTTTCTTT,CASSLGGHRGGAFF
few,.,TRBV27,TRBJ2-5,TGTGCCAGCAGTGGACGGCAAGAGACCCAGTACTTC,CASSGRQETQYF
.,.,TRBV29-1,TRBJ1-1,TGCAGCGTTGTCCAGTCCCAAAACACTGAAGCTTTCTTT,CSVVQSQNTEAFF
few,TRBD1,TRBV7-8,TRBJ2-2,TGTGCCAGCAGCCTTGCAGGGGGCGTAGCCGGGGAGCTGTTTTTT,CASSLAGGVAGELFF
.,.,TRBV11-2,TRBJ2-1,TGTGCCAGCACCAACGTAGGTGAGCAGTTCTTC,CASTNVGEQFF
.,.,TRBV5-1,TRBJ1-3,TGCGCCAGCAGCCGGGCCACAGGGGGAAACACCATATATTTT,CASSRATGGNTIYF
.,.,TRBV29-1,TRBJ2-6,TGCAGCGCCCGGAACAGGGCTGGGGCCAACGTCCTGACTTTC,CSARNRAGANVLTF
.,.,TRBV20-1,TRBJ2-7,TGCAGTGCTCATAGGGGTTACGAGCAGTACTTC,CSAHRGYEQYF
.,TRBD1,TRBV9,TRBJ2-5,TGTGCCAGCAGCGCCAACCCCGGGACAGGGGTGGAGACCCAGTACTTC,CASSANPGTGVETQYF
.,TRBD2,TRBV7-3,TRBJ2-1,TGTGCCAGCAGCTCAGGGACTAGCGGGAGCTCCTACAATGAGCAGTTCTTC,CASSSGTSGSSYNEQFF
few,.,TRBV4-3,TRBJ1-4,TGCGCCAGCAGCCCCCGCAGCAGGCGAGAGACAACTAATGAAAAACTGTTTTTT,CASSPRSRRETTNEKLFF
many,TRBD2,TRBV7-2,TRBJ2-1,TGTGCCAGCAGCTTAGCTAGCGGGAGTTCTAATGAGCAGTTCTTC,CASSLASGSSNEQFF
.,.,TRBV19,TRBJ2-7,TGTGCCAGTAGTATCGGACAGATGAGCTCCTACGAGCAGTACTTC,CASSIGQMSSYEQYF
few,.,TRBV9,TRBJ1-2,TGTGCCAGTACACGTGACAGCTATGGCTACACCTTC,CASTRDSYGYTF
many,TRBD1,TRBV5-4,TRBJ2-2,TGTGCCAGCAGCTATTACAGGGGCACCGGGGAGCTGTTTTTT,CASSYYRGTGELFF
medium-sized,.,TRBV10-3,TRBJ2-7,TGTGCCACCCAGCAGGGGTCCCTCTCCTACGAGCAGTACTTC,CATQQGSLSYEQYF
.,.,TRBV18,TRBJ1-1,TGTGCCAGCTCACCAGACAGGAAGGGGACTTTCTTT,CASSPDRKGTFF
.,.,TRBV5-1,TRBJ2-1,TGCGCCAGCAGCTTAGGGGACATTCGGGACAATGAGCAGTTCTTC,CASSLGDIRDNEQFF
few,TRBD1,TRBV7-2,TRBJ2-5,TGTGCCAGCAGATCAGGACAGGGAGGAGAGACCCAGTACTTC,CASRSGQGGETQYF
.,.,TRBV2,TRBJ1-4,TGTGCCAGCAGGAAGGGGCCGAGGAGTGAAAAACTGTTTTTT,CASRKGPRSEKLFF
few,.,TRBV5-1,TRBJ1-1,TGCGCCAGCAGCTTTGGACAGACTGAAGCTTTCTTT,CASSFGQTEAFF
.,.,TRBV6-5,TRBJ2-3,TGTGCCAGCAGGACGGGACACTACACAGATACGCAGTATTTT,CASRTGHYTDTQYF
.,.,TRBV5-1,TRBJ1-1,TGCGCCAGCAGCTTGGATGCGGGGTCGGACACTGAAGCTTTCTTT,CASSLDAGSDTEAFF
many,TRBD1,TRBV29-1,TRBJ1-2,TGCAGCGTTGAGACAGGGCACTATGGCTACACCTTC,CSVETGHYGYTF
few,.,TRBV21-1,TRBJ2-7,TGTGCCAGCAGCAAAGCCGGCGGTACCTACGAGCAGTACTTC,CASSKAGGTYEQYF
once,.,TRBV5-6,TRBJ2-3,TGTGCCAGCAGCTTGGGGTCCAGCGGATACACAGATACGCAGTATTTT,CASSLGSSGYTDTQYF
few,TRBD1,TRBV27,TRBJ2-4,TGTGCCAGCAGTCAGCCGGGACAGGCCCCTGCGGAGTCCAAAAACATTCAGTACTTC,CASSQPGQAPAESKNIQYF
many,.,TRBV15,TRBJ2-3,TGTGCCACCAGCAGAGATCGGGTCAGAGATACGCAGTATTTT,CATSRDRVRDTQYF
few,.,TRBV29-1,TRBJ2-5,TGCAGCGTGGGCGGAGGGGGCGCGAAGACCCAGTACTTC,CSVGGGGAKTQYF
.,.,TRBV30,TRBJ1-2,TGTGCCTGGACCACCGGACACGACTTTAACTATGGCTACACCTTC,CAWTTGHDFNYGYTF
.,.,TRBV2,TRBJ1-4,TGTGCCAGCAGGGTCTACCAGGGGTCTGGCGAAAAACTGTTTTTT,CASRVYQGSGEKLFF
few,TRBD2,TRBV9,TRBJ2-1,TGTGCCAGCAGCGTACTAGCGGGCCAATACAATGAGCAGTTCTTC,CASSVLAGQYNEQFF
few,.,TRBV28,TRBJ2-6,TGTGCCAGCAGTCCCCTTAGTGGGGCCAACGTCCTGACTTTC,CASSPLSGANVLTF
.,TRBD1,TRBV18,TRBJ1-4,TGTGCCAGCTCAGCCGGGACAGGGAATGAAAAACTGTTTTTT,CASSAGTGNEKLFF
many,.,TRBV13,TRBJ2-7,TGTGCCAGCAGCTCCTCCAGGGGGGCGGGCGAGCAGTACTTC,CASSSSRGAGEQYF
.,.,TRBV7-9,TRBJ2-1,TGTGCCAGCAGCTTAGGGCAGGGTAGCTCCTACAATGAGCAGTTCTTC,CASSLGQGSSYNEQFF
.,TRBD1,TRBV5-5,TRBJ2-4,TGTGCCAGCACCGAATTAACTGCCGGGACAGGGAATCACTTC,CASTELTAGTGNHF